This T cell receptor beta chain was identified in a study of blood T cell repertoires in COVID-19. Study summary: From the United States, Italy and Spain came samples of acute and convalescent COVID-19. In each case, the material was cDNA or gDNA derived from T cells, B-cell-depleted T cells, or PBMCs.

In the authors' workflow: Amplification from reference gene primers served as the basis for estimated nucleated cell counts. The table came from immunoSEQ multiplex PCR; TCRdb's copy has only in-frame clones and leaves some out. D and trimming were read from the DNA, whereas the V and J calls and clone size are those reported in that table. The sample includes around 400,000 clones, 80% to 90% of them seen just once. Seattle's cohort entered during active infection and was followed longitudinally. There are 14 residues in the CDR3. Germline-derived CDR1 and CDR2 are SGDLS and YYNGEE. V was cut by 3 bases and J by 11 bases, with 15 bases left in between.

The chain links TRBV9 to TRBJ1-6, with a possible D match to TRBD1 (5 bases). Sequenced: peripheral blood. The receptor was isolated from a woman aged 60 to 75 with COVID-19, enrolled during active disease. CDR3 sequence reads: CASSANRFGPPLHF. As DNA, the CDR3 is TGTGCCAGCAGCGCAAACAGGTTCGGGCCACCCCTCCACTTT. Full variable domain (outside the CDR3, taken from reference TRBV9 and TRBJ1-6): DSGVTQTPKHLITATGQRVTLRCSPRSGDLSVYWYQQSLDQGLQFLIQYYNGEERAKGNILERFSAQQFPDLHSELNLSSLELGDSALYFCASSANRFGPPLHFGNGTRLTVT.